A single sample gave rise to the 28 T cell receptor beta chains below, sequenced in a study of blood T cell repertoires in COVID-19. Produced via immunoSEQ multiplex PCR; TCRdb's table is partial and in-frame only. The sample has over 70,000 clones; approximately 80% are singletons. Sequencing was carried out using peripheral blood. Receptor source: a woman aged 60 to 75 with acute or convalescent COVID-19.

This clone was found a few times. This chain links TRBV19 with TRBJ1-5; D gene uncertain. The CDR3 contains 16 residues. V was cut by 3 bases and J by 0 bases, with 12 bases left in between. Germline lookup yields CDR1 LNHDA and CDR2 SQIVND (reference sequence). The CDR3 nucleotides are TGTGCCAGTAGTATCCGCGGCACCTATAGCAATCAGCCCCAGCATTTT. It specifies CASSIRGTYSNQPQHF.

The V call is TRBV7-7, the J call TRBJ2-1; 9 nucleotides agree with TRBD2. CDR3 size: 18 residues. Germline V gene lookup returns CDR1 SSHAT and CDR2 FNYEAQ (reference sequence). V lost 0 bases and J lost 7; bases outside the gene matches: 13. The CDR3 region has the DNA TGTGCCAGCAGCTTAGCGCGAAGCGGGCTAGCGGGATATAATGAGCAGTTCTTC. The encoded protein is CASSLARSGLAGYNEQFF.

The chain carries TRBV28 and TRBJ1-1; D uncertain. The CDR3 runs 17 residues. Trimming removed 5 bases from V and 0 bases from J, with 19 bases in between. Looked up from germline, CDR1 is MDHEN and CDR2 is SYDVKM. The CDR3 sequence is CASSPLGVGSMNTEAFF. As DNA, the CDR3 is TGTGCCAGCAGTCCTCTCGGAGTAGGCTCCATGAACACTGAAGCTTTCTTT.

The chain employs TRBV7-2 and TRBJ2-3; TRBD2 agrees at 8 bases. CDR1 is SGHTA, CDR2 FQGNSA, per germline. V was clipped by 6 bases and J by 6 bases; unmatched bases: 5. CDR3 length equals 13 residues. CDR3 loop: CASSLTSVDTQYF. CDR3 coding DNA: TGTGCCAGCAGTTTGACTAGCGTGGATACGCAGTATTTT.

The CDR3: CASSLQAGYEKLFF. The CDR3 nucleotides are TGTGCCAGCAGTCTACAGGCCGGATATGAAAAACTGTTTTTT. The rearrangement links TRBV27 to TRBJ1-4; a possible D gene is TRBD1 (5 bases). The CDR3 totals 14 residues. Germline assignment: CDR1 MNHEY and CDR2 SMNVEV (reference sequence). V gave up 5 bases and J gave up 6 bases, with 13 bases separating them.

This chain links TRBV4-2 with TRBJ1-4; a possible D gene is TRBD1 (5 bases). Looked up from germline, CDR1 is LGHNA and CDR2 is YNFKEQ. V lost 4 bases and J lost 4, with 22 bases in between. The CDR3 has 18 residues. For the CDR3, the DNA is TGTGCCAGCAGCCCTCGGGTAACGACGGGGGGAGTTAATGAAAAACTGTTTTTT. Translation: CASSPRVTTGGVNEKLFF.

The chain couples TRBV4-1 to TRBJ2-2, with a tentative D call TRBD1 (5 bases). The CDR3 runs to 16 residues. Trimming left V 2 bases short and J 2 bases short, with 12 bases between. Germline V CDR1 and CDR2: MGHRA, YSYEKL. The CDR3 nucleotides read TGCGCCAGCAGCCAACAGGGCCAACATAACACCGGGGAGCTGTTTTTT. It yields the protein CASSQQGQHNTGELFF.

This clone was recorded a few times. The CDR3 loop reads CSVLTFYEQYF. The CDR3, as DNA: TGCAGCGTTCTAACCTTTTACGAGCAGTACTTC. The chain joins TRBV29-1 to TRBJ2-7; D gene unclear. From germline, CDR1 is SQVTM and CDR2 ANQGSEA. This CDR3 spans 11 amino acids. With 5 bases removed from V and 4 bases from J, the gap between germline ends came to 9 bases.

This clone was seen a single time. J is TRBJ1-2 and V is TRBV7-9, with 7 bases aligning to TRBD1. Germline CDR1 and CDR2: SEHNR and FQNEAQ (reference sequence). There are 14 residues in the CDR3. The trim removed 6 bases at V and 10 bases at J, leaving 14 bases unmatched. The CDR3 region is CASSDRTGTVFYTF. Written as DNA, the CDR3 is TGTGCCAGCAGTGACCGAACCGGGACAGTTTTCTACACCTTC. Using reference TRBV7-9 and TRBJ1-2 for the parts outside the CDR3, the full variable domain is DTGVSQNPRHKITKRGQNVTFRCDPISEHNRLYWYRQTLGQGPEFLTYFQNEAQLEKSRLLSDRFSAERPKGSFSTLEIQRTEQGDSAMYLCASSDRTGTVFYTFGSGTRLTVV.

The V call is TRBV10-3, the J call TRBJ2-1, with 9 bases lining up with TRBD2. This CDR3 spans 16 amino acids. Germline assignment: CDR1 ENHRY and CDR2 SYGVKD. V lost 4 bases and J lost 2; bases outside the gene matches: 6. Here the CDR3 DNA reads TGTGCCATCAGTGTCGCGGGAGGGTTCGCCTACAATGAGCAGTTCTTC. Its translation is CAISVAGGFAYNEQFF.

This clone appeared once. The chain has TRBV19 and TRBJ1-6; 7 bases line up with TRBD1. V shed 6 bases, J shed 10 bases, and the junction held 12 bases outside the gene matches. The CDR3 is 15 amino acids. Germline V CDR1 and CDR2: LNHDA, SQIVND (reference sequence). The CDR3 loop reads CASRKTGKAISPLHF. The CDR3 region has the DNA TGTGCCAGTAGGAAGACAGGGAAGGCTATCTCACCCCTCCACTTT.

This CDR3 reads CASGPGQGLYGYTF. For the CDR3, the DNA is TGTGCCAGCGGCCCGGGACAGGGCCTATATGGCTACACCTTC. The V and J genes are TRBV11-2 and TRBJ1-2, with 9 nucleotides matching TRBD1. The germline gives CDR1 SGHAT, CDR2 FQNNGV. J gave up 5 bases and V 8 bases, and 9 bases lay outside the gene matches. The CDR3 totals 14 residues.

This clone was found a few times. This chain connects TRBV29-1 to TRBJ1-2; 7 bases align to TRBD1. The CDR3 extends over 13 amino acids. V shed 4 bases and J 3 bases; nucleotides not matched to a gene: 5. Germline CDR1 SQVTM, CDR2 ANQGSEA. The CDR3 sequence: CSVVTGFDYGYTF. CDR3 sequence (DNA): TGCAGCGTTGTGACAGGGTTTGACTATGGCTACACCTTC.

This clone was observed once. V is TRBV29-1 and J is TRBJ1-4, with D maybe TRBD1 (5 bases). Germline assignment: CDR1 SQVTM and CDR2 ANQGSEA. This CDR3 contains 14 residues. Trimming cost V 4 bases and J 0 bases, with 9 bases left between them. As DNA, the CDR3 is TGCAGCGTTGCCGCGGGACCAACTAATGAAAAACTGTTTTTT. Amino acid sequence: CSVAAGPTNEKLFF. The full variable domain, with the rest looked up from reference TRBV29-1 and TRBJ1-4, is SAVISQKPSRDICQRGTSLTIQCQVDSQVTMMFWYRQQPGQSLTLIATANQGSEATYESGFVIDKFPISRPNLTFSTLTVSNMSPEDSSIYLCSVAAGPTNEKLFFGSGTQLSVL.

The chain recombines TRBV14 with TRBJ2-2; a possible D gene is TRBD1 (7 bases). The CDR3 contains 20 residues. Trimming took off 0 bases at V and 2 bases at J, with 22 bases between the two ends. The germline V gene encodes CDR1 SGHDN and CDR2 FVKESK. This CDR3 is CASSQEDSGQAFPNTGELFF. In DNA form, the CDR3 reads TGTGCCAGCAGCCAAGAAGATAGCGGACAGGCTTTCCCAAACACCGGGGAGCTGTTTTTT. Together with reference TRBV14 and TRBJ2-2, the CDR3 gives the full variable domain: EAGVTQFPSHSVIEKGQTVTLRCDPISGHDNLYWYRRVMGKEIKFLLHFVKESKQDESGMPNNRFLAERTGGTYSTLKVQPAELEDSGVYFCASSQEDSGQAFPNTGELFFGEGSRLTVL.

This CDR3 is CAGSQQGTEAFF. CDR3 bases: TGTGCCGGGTCCCAACAGGGAACTGAAGCTTTCTTT. This chain connects TRBV30 to TRBJ1-1; D perhaps matches TRBD1 (6 bases). Germline CDR1 is GTSNPN and CDR2 is SVGIG (reference sequence). The CDR3 is 12 amino acids. Trimming cost V 8 bases and J 5 bases, with 15 bases left between them.

The V gene is TRBV6-5, the J gene TRBJ1-5, with 9 bases that match TRBD1. V was pared by 6 bases and J by 1 base, with 4 bases of the junction left unmatched. This CDR3 comprises 15 residues. The V gene's germline CDR1 is MNHEY and CDR2 SVGAGI. In nucleotides, the CDR3 is TGTGCCAGCAGACAGGACAGGGGCAGCAATCAGCCCCAGCATTTT. Translated: CASRQDRGSNQPQHF.

Here the CDR3 reads CASSPTQRLAGGRSYNEQFF. CDR3 in DNA: TGTGCCAGCAGCCCAACCCAGAGGCTAGCGGGAGGGCGCTCCTACAATGAGCAGTTCTTC. The chain employs TRBV5-4 and TRBJ2-1, with TRBD2 matching over 12 bases. V dropped 4 bases and J dropped 0; count of bases not matched to a gene: 14. Looked up from germline, CDR1 is SGHNT and CDR2 is YYREEE (reference sequence). The CDR3 contains 20 residues. Combining the CDR3 with reference TRBV5-4 and TRBJ2-1 gives the whole variable domain ETGVTQSPTHLIKTRGQQVTLRCSSQSGHNTVSWYQQALGQGPQFIFQYYREEENGRGNFPPRFSGLQFPNYSSELNVNALELDDSALYLCASSPTQRLAGGRSYNEQFFGPGTRLTVL.

The rearrangement links TRBV2 to TRBJ1-1, with unresolved D. This CDR3 region has 16 residues. Germline V gene lookup returns CDR1 SNHLY and CDR2 FYNNEI. Trimming removed 6 bases from V and 3 bases from J, with 20 bases in between. CDR3 amino acids: CASRVRTSPSDTEAFF. CDR3 nucleotides: TGTGCCAGCAGGGTTAGAACGTCACCCTCGGACACTGAAGCTTTCTTT.

The J gene is TRBJ1-2, the V gene TRBV29-1; D ambiguous. V was cut by 4 bases and J by 2 bases, with 11 bases left in between. This CDR3 contains 13 residues. Germline-derived CDR1 and CDR2 are SQVTM and ANQGSEA. The CDR3 DNA sequence: TGCAGCGTTGGGGTTACGGGAAACTATGGCTACACCTTC. As protein: CSVGVTGNYGYTF.

This clone was observed once. This CDR3 reads CASRPTGGSNSPLHF. The CDR3 nucleotides are TGTGCCAGCAGGCCTACAGGGGGCAGTAATTCACCCCTCCACTTT. This chain joins TRBV6-5 and TRBJ1-6; 9 nucleotides line up with TRBD1. The V gene end was trimmed by 6 bases and the J gene end by 6 bases; junction bases not matched to a gene: 6. The CDR3 covers 15 residues. Germline CDR1 reads MNHEY; CDR2 reads SVGAGI.

The chain recombines TRBV19 with TRBJ1-3, with D perhaps matching TRBD1 (6 bases). Between the trimmed V and J ends, which lost 7 bases and 0 bases, there was a span of 10 bases. This CDR3 spans 14 amino acids. The germline CDR1 and CDR2 sequences are LNHDA and SQIVND (reference sequence). The CDR3 sequence: CASKDRSSGNTIYF. CDR3 DNA: TGTGCCAGTAAGGACAGAAGCTCTGGAAACACCATATATTTT.

The rearrangement links TRBV18 to TRBJ2-7; possible D gene TRBD1, 6 bases. CDR1 and CDR2 (germline): KGHSH, LQKENI. The CDR3 consists of 12 residues. Trimming left V 4 bases short and J 7 bases short, with 11 bases between. The CDR3 sequence: CASSRSGTEQYF. The DNA for the CDR3 is TGTGCCAGCTCACGCTCCGGGACAGAGCAGTACTTC. The full variable domain, its missing parts supplied by reference TRBV18 and TRBJ2-7, is NAGVMQNPRHLVRRRGQEARLRCSPMKGHSHVYWYRQLPEEGLKFMVYLQKENIIDESGMPKERFSAEFPKEGPSILRIQQVVRGDSAAYFCASSRSGTEQYFGPGTRLTVT.

V usage is TRBV29-1 and J usage is TRBJ1-5; D is undetermined. In germline, CDR1 is SQVTM, CDR2 ANQGSEA. Trimming removed 5 bases from V and 3 bases from J, with 11 bases in between. The CDR3 runs to 13 residues. CDR3 sequence reads: CSVSENANQPQHF. The CDR3 region has the DNA TGCAGCGTTTCGGAGAACGCCAATCAGCCCCAGCATTTT.

The V and J genes are TRBV7-9 and TRBJ1-1; 9 nucleotides match TRBD1. CDR1 is SEHNR, CDR2 FQNEAQ, per germline (reference sequence). This CDR3 is 16 amino acids long. V shed 5 bases, J shed 2 bases, and the junction held 9 bases outside the gene matches. The CDR3 loop is CASSPGQGTGNTEAFF. The CDR3 DNA reads as TGTGCCAGCAGCCCCGGACAGGGGACGGGAAACACTGAAGCTTTCTTT. The whole variable domain, remainder taken from reference TRBV7-9 and TRBJ1-1, is DTGVSQNPRHKITKRGQNVTFRCDPISEHNRLYWYRQTLGQGPEFLTYFQNEAQLEKSRLLSDRFSAERPKGSFSTLEIQRTEQGDSAMYLCASSPGQGTGNTEAFFGQGTRLTVV.

The gene calls are TRBV9 and TRBJ2-1; 16 bases fit TRBD2. V was pared by 3 bases and J by 0 bases, with 12 bases of the junction left unmatched. Per the germline V gene, CDR1 is SGDLS and CDR2 is YYNGEE. CDR3 length: 21 residues. In DNA form, the CDR3 reads TGTGCCAGCAGCGCCCCGAGCGAGGGACTAGCGGGAGGGAGCTCCTACAATGAGCAGTTCTTC. It encodes CASSAPSEGLAGGSSYNEQFF.

This chain connects TRBV11-2 to TRBJ2-3; 16 bases fit TRBD2. The CDR3 is 15 amino acids. Looked up from germline, CDR1 is SGHAT and CDR2 is FQNNGV. The V and J ends lost 5 bases and 7 bases, in that order; junction bases with no gene match: 3. CDR3 sequence reads: CASSPGLAGGNTQYF. The CDR3 DNA reads TGTGCCAGCAGCCCGGGACTAGCGGGAGGGAATACGCAGTATTTT.

This sequence joins TRBV4-2 and TRBJ1-5; 7 nucleotides line up with TRBD1. CDR3 size: 14 residues. Trimming removed 3 bases from V and 5 bases from J; junction bases left unmatched: 4. Germline V CDR1 and CDR2: LGHNA, YNFKEQ. The CDR3 nucleotides are TGTGCCAGCAGCCACGTGGGACAGTATCAGCCCCAGCATTTT. This codes for CASSHVGQYQPQHF.